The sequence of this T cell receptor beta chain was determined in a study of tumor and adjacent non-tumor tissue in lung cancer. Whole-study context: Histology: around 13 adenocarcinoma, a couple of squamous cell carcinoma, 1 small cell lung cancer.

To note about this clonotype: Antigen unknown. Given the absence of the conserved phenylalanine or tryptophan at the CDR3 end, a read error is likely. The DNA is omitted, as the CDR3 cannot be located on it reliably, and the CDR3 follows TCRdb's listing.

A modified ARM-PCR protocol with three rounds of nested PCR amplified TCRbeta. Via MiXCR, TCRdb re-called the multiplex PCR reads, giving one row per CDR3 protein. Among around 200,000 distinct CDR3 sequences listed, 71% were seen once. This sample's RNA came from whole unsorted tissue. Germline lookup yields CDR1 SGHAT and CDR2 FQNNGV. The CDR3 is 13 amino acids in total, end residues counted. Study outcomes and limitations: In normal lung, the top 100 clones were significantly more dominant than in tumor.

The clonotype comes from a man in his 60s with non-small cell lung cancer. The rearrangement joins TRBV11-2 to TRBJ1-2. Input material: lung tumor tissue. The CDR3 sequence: CASSLELGYGYTS.